One TCR beta chain is described in this entry. This sample stems from a study of blood T cell repertoires in COVID-19. The method was immunoSEQ multiplex PCR; TCRdb's version includes in-frame clones alone and lacks a portion of them. Of fewer than 200,000 clones detected, approximately 79% appear once; the ten largest clones hold 4% to 6.5%. There are 15 residues in the CDR3. Deletions cut 4 bases from V and 0 bases from J, with 10 bases between. CDR1 is SEHNR and CDR2 is FQNEAQ in the germline V gene (reference sequence). Cohort placement rested on clinical history that participants reported themselves.

The receptor was derived from a woman aged 55-69 years with acute COVID-19. The specimen was PBMCs or T cells enriched from blood (not recorded which). V is TRBV7-9 and J is TRBJ2-1; D may be TRBD1 (5 bases). This chain's CDR3 is CASSSDSLSYNEQFF. The CDR3 nucleotides read TGTGCCAGCAGCTCCGACAGTCTCTCCTACAATGAGCAGTTCTTC.